The T cell receptor beta chain described here comes from a study of neoadjuvant nivolumab and ipilimumab in lung cancer. Sequencing used immunoSEQ multiplex PCR; TCRdb keeps in-frame clones, though not all of them. Of 40,000 to 60,000 clones listed, approximately 90% are singletons. Germline V gene lookup returns CDR1 LNHDA and CDR2 SQIVND (reference sequence). CDR3 length equals 14 residues. The ends were cut back, 5 bases at V and 5 bases at J, with 12 bases in the middle. This TCR came from an adult with non-small cell lung cancer. Some clones in this sample may be carry-over from other donors' samples. The chain links TRBV19 to TRBJ2-2; D may be TRBD2 (6 bases). The sample consisted of blood, taken before neoadjuvant nivolumab, alone or with ipilimumab. CDR3 sequence: CASSSSVPTGELFF. The CDR3 nucleotides read TGTGCCAGTAGTTCTAGCGTCCCGACCGGGGAGCTGTTTTTT.